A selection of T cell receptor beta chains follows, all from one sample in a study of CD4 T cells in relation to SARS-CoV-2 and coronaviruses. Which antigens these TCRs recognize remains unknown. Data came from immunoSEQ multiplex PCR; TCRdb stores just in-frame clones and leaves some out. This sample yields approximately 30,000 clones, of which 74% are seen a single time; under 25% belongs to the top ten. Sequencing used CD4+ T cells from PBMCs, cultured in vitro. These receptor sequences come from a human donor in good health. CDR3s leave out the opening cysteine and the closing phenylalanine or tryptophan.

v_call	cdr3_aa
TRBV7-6	ASSLRQGLAGTGELF
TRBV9	ASSVVGTLTGVGELF
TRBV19	ASSIDASGIEAF
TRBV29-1	SVGLGDGQPQH
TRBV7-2	ASSPPPGQETQY
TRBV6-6	ASSLGQRNEQF
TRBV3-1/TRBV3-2	ASSQEGVLHEQF
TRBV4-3	ASSQELGDMLEKLF
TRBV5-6	ASNIMSGIAGELF
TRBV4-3	ASSQDWRGFGYT
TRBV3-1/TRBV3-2	ASSQDSGSFPYEQY
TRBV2	ASSDEGGVAKNIQY
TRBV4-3	ASSRTGTGVQETQY
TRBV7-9	ASSLGDNIYEQY
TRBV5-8	ASSLDAGFGGYT
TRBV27	ASSFRAGGSYEQY
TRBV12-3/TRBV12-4	ASSLARPNIQY
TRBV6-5	ASSRQPARIAF